Sequencing of this T cell receptor (beta chain) was carried out in a study of lymphopenia after photon versus proton radiotherapy. The study, taken as a whole, reports: Post-nadir diversity loss with photons came from oligoclonal expansion, particularly CD8+ Temra cells. Proton therapy kept repertoires fairly stable, unlike photons, which gained effector/memory cells. Post-nadir TCR diversity decline inversely tracked overall survival among those who died.

Points on this clone: The antigen remains unidentified.

Only in-frame clones appear in the TCRdb table, and some are missing; sequencing was by immunoSEQ multiplex PCR. The data show 70,000 or so clones, about 90% seen once. V was pared by 5 bases and J by 3 bases, with 17 bases between. Germline V gene data show CDR1 as SGHNT and CDR2 as YENEEA. There are 15 residues in the CDR3. The chain carries TRBV11-3 and TRBJ2-7; perhaps TRBD1 as D (5 bases). This clonotype was obtained from a woman in her thirties or forties with cholangiocarcinoma. The sample in question was peripheral blood, obtained from a patient treated with photon-based radiotherapy. The CDR3 DNA sequence: TGTGCCAGCAGCCAGGACACCCATGGGCGCTACGAGCAGTACTTC. It encodes CASSQDTHGRYEQYF.